What follows are 29 T cell receptor beta chains derived from one specimen sequenced in a study of OX40 agonist ivuxolimab in advanced cancers. Profiling relied on immunoSEQ multiplex PCR, and the TCRdb table lists in-frame clones only, not all of them. The table includes about 46,000 clones, roughly 86% detected once. The sequencing used CD4+ or CD8+ T cells sorted from blood, collected in a trial of the OX40 agonist ivuxolimab. The receptors here all came from an adult with an advanced solid tumor such as melanoma, head and neck, liver or kidney cancer.

This chain uses TRBV4-2 with TRBJ2-7; D gene unclear. The length of the CDR3 is 15 residues. The germline gives CDR1 LGHNA, CDR2 YNFKEQ. V lost 5 bases and J 3 bases, leaving 17 bases between the germline ends. The CDR3 coding sequence is TGTGCCAGCAGCTTTACAAATGACAATCGCTACGAGCAGTACTTC. This encodes CASSFTNDNRYEQYF.

This clone was detected a few times. This rearrangement joins TRBV19 to TRBJ2-2; tentatively, D is TRBD2 (5 bases). Trimming left V 0 bases short and J 2 bases short, with 7 bases between. Germline-derived CDR1 and CDR2 are LNHDA and SQIVND (reference sequence). The CDR3 spans 15 residues. The CDR3 reads CASSIDDYNTGELFF. CDR3 DNA sequence: TGTGCCAGTAGTATAGATGACTACAACACCGGGGAGCTGTTTTTT.

V usage is TRBV7-7 and J usage is TRBJ2-7; 8 bases fit TRBD1. The V gene end was trimmed by 5 bases and the J gene end by 4 bases; junction bases not matched to a gene: 7. Germline assignment: CDR1 SSHAT and CDR2 FNYEAQ (reference sequence). This CDR3 spans 14 amino acids. CDR3 coding DNA: TGTGCCAGCAGCCCGTCAGGGGGCGAGTACGAGCAGTACTTC. Its translation is CASSPSGGEYEQYF. The whole variable domain, remainder taken from reference TRBV7-7 and TRBJ2-7, is GAGVSQSPRYKVTKRGQDVTLRCDPISSHATLYWYQQALGQGPEFLTYFNYEAQPDKSGLPSDRFSAERPEGSISTLTIQRTEQRDSAMYRCASSPSGGEYEQYFGPGTRLTVT.

The chain recombines TRBV18 with TRBJ1-2; D gene uncertain. Trimming stripped 2 bases from V and 4 bases from J, with 8 bases between. Per the germline V gene, CDR1 is KGHSH and CDR2 is LQKENI. CDR3 length equals 13 residues. CDR3 loop: CASSPGPGYGYTF. The CDR3 DNA reads TGTGCCAGCTCACCAGGGCCAGGCTATGGCTACACCTTC.

The chain combines TRBV7-9 with TRBJ2-3; 12 positions agree with TRBD2. The V and J ends lost 6 bases and 4 bases, in that order; junction bases with no gene match: 8. Germline V CDR1 and CDR2: SEHNR, FQNEAQ (reference sequence). The CDR3 covers 16 residues. CDR3 sequence: CASRPTSGRTSDTQYF. The CDR3 region has the DNA TGTGCCAGCAGACCAACTAGCGGGAGGACCTCAGATACGCAGTATTTT.

This chain joins TRBV13 and TRBJ2-7, with 10 bases matching TRBD1. The CDR3 is 14 amino acids. Unmatched junction bases numbered 4, after V lost 5 bases and J lost 3 bases. Germline V gene lookup returns CDR1 PRHDT and CDR2 FYEKMQ (reference sequence). The CDR3 spells CASSMGTGVYEQYF. The CDR3 DNA reads as TGTGCCAGCAGCATGGGGACAGGGGTCTACGAGCAGTACTTC. Complete variable domain (other parts from reference TRBV13 and TRBJ2-7): AAGVIQSPRHLIKEKRETATLKCYPIPRHDTVYWYQQGPGQDPQFLISFYEKMQSDKGSIPDRFSAQQFSDYHSELNMSSLELGDSALYFCASSMGTGVYEQYFGPGTRLTVT.

This clone is a singleton in its sample. CDR3 DNA: TGTGCCAGCAGTTACTCGGGACAGGGGGTCTACGAGCAGTACTTC. Protein sequence: CASSYSGQGVYEQYF. The chain uses TRBV6-5 and TRBJ2-7; 11 nucleotides agree with TRBD1. The trim removed 0 bases at V and 3 bases at J, leaving 1 base unmatched. The CDR3 totals 15 residues. Looked up from germline, CDR1 is MNHEY and CDR2 is SVGAGI.

This clone was observed a few times. The chain carries TRBV11-3 and TRBJ1-6; maybe TRBD1 (6 bases). The CDR3 is made up of 12 amino acids. V was pared by 5 bases and J by 7 bases, with 6 bases between. The germline V gene has CDR1 SGHNT and CDR2 YENEEA. CDR3 region: CASSRGNSPLHF. CDR3 DNA: TGTGCCAGCAGCAGGGGGAATTCACCCCTCCACTTT.

V and J are TRBV9 and TRBJ2-2; tentative D call: TRBD2 (6 bases). The CDR3 sequence is 15 residues long. The germline V and J ends were trimmed by 2 bases and 4 bases, with 12 bases remaining between them. Per the germline V gene, CDR1 is SGDLS and CDR2 is YYNGEE. The chain's CDR3 is CASSVLGGSTGELFF. CDR3 nucleotide sequence: TGTGCCAGCAGCGTTTTGGGGGGTTCCACCGGGGAGCTGTTTTTT.

This chain uses TRBV5-1 with TRBJ1-1; D possibly corresponds to TRBD1 (6 bases). The germline V gene encodes CDR1 SGHRS and CDR2 YFSETQ. The CDR3 spans 15 residues. The ends were cut back, 0 bases at V and 3 bases at J, with 12 bases in the middle. The CDR3 DNA sequence: TGCGCCAGCAGCTTGGCGCAGGGGCTTGACACTGAAGCTTTCTTT. This gives the protein CASSLAQGLDTEAFF.

V and J are TRBV18 and TRBJ2-3; TRBD2 agrees at 11 bases. The CDR3 extends over 17 amino acids. CDR1 and CDR2 from the germline V gene are KGHSH and LQKENI. Trimming at V came to 4 bases and at J to 1 base, leaving 7 bases not matched to a gene. The chain's CDR3 is CASSLSRLAGRTDTQYF. The CDR3 nucleotides are TGTGCCAGCTCACTATCGCGACTAGCGGGGCGCACAGATACGCAGTATTTT. Full variable domain (outside the CDR3, taken from reference TRBV18 and TRBJ2-3): NAGVMQNPRHLVRRRGQEARLRCSPMKGHSHVYWYRQLPEEGLKFMVYLQKENIIDESGMPKERFSAEFPKEGPSILRIQQVVRGDSAAYFCASSLSRLAGRTDTQYFGPGTRLTVL.

The chain links TRBV7-8 to TRBJ2-1; the D call may be TRBD1 or TRBD2 (5 bases each). Germline lookup yields CDR1 SGHVS and CDR2 FQNEAQ. Trimming cost V 5 bases and J 0 bases, with 17 bases left between them. This CDR3 has 17 residues. CDR3 protein: CASSLKMGESSYNEQFF. The CDR3 DNA reads as TGTGCCAGCAGCCTAAAGATGGGGGAGAGCTCCTACAATGAGCAGTTCTTC.

The CDR3 sequence is CASSSGQGREQYF. In DNA form, the CDR3 reads TGTGCCAGCAGTTCGGGACAGGGGCGAGAGCAGTACTTC. The rearrangement uses TRBV6-5 and TRBJ2-7; 10 bases match TRBD1. CDR1 and CDR2 (germline): MNHEY, SVGAGI. The CDR3 is 13 residues long. V shed 4 bases, J shed 7 bases, and the junction held 4 bases outside the gene matches.

The V and J genes are TRBV19 and TRBJ1-1; D unresolved. Per the germline V gene, CDR1 is LNHDA and CDR2 is SQIVND (reference sequence). The CDR3 contains 15 residues. The V end lost 3 bases, the J end lost 5 bases, and 16 bases lay between the germline ends. DNA for the CDR3: TGTGCCAGTAGTATTAAGGGTCTGCGAGGAACTGAAGCTTTCTTT. This translates into CASSIKGLRGTEAFF.

Written as DNA, the CDR3 is TGTGCCAGCAGCTTGGGAGGAAACTCTGGAAACACCATATATTTT. The encoded protein is CASSLGGNSGNTIYF. The chain employs TRBV5-7 and TRBJ1-3; no definite D call. TRBV5-7 is classed as an ORF, of uncertain function. This CDR3 is built from 15 residues. The V gene lost 0 bases and the J gene lost 0 bases, with 7 bases spanning the gap.

The V gene is TRBV5-8, the J gene TRBJ2-7; D gene uncertain. Germline assignment: CDR1 SGHTS and CDR2 YDEGEE. The CDR3 covers 12 residues. With 1 base removed from V and 6 bases from J, the gap between germline ends came to 8 bases. The CDR3 reads CASSLIGSEQYF. The CDR3 bases are TGTGCCAGCAGCTTGATAGGATCCGAGCAGTACTTC.

As regards this clone: The sample holds other DNA sequences that translate to the same CDR3. This chain joins TRBV5-6 and TRBJ2-7, with D hard to call. The CDR3 contains 13 residues. Germline CDR1 reads SGHDT; CDR2 reads YYEEEE. V lost 0 bases and J 3 bases, leaving 7 bases between the germline ends. CDR3 nucleotide sequence: TGTGCCAGCAGCTTGGGAGGCGGCTACGAGCAGTACTTC. As protein: CASSLGGGYEQYF.

Only one count was recorded for this clone. CDR3 region: CASSHGLAGAYEQYF. The CDR3 nucleotides read TGCGCCAGCAGCCACGGACTAGCGGGAGCCTACGAGCAGTACTTC. The chain links TRBV4-1 to TRBJ2-7; 13 bases line up with TRBD2. The junction had 1 base not matched to a gene; V was cut back by 3 bases and J by 2 bases. This CDR3 is built from 15 residues. Per the germline V gene, CDR1 is MGHRA and CDR2 is YSYEKL.

This chain uses TRBV5-4 with TRBJ2-3; 11 bases map to TRBD1. CDR1 SGHNT and CDR2 YYREEE come from the germline V gene (reference sequence). CDR3 size: 15 residues. The V gene end was trimmed by 4 bases and the J gene end by 5 bases; junction bases not matched to a gene: 6. CDR3 bases: TGTGCCAGCAGCGGCGGACAGGGGGCTAGAGATACGCAGTATTTT. Translation: CASSGGQGARDTQYF.

This chain links TRBV27 with TRBJ1-2; no clear D gene. The germline CDR1 and CDR2 sequences are MNHEY and SMNVEV (reference sequence). The CDR3 consists of 14 residues. V gave up 5 bases and J gave up 6 bases, with 16 bases separating them. CDR3 amino acids: CASSTLPQADGYTF. CDR3 coding DNA: TGTGCCAGCAGTACCCTGCCCCAAGCGGATGGCTACACCTTC.

The V gene is TRBV7-9, the J gene TRBJ1-1; no clear D. The CDR3 runs to 12 residues. Per the germline V gene, CDR1 is SEHNR and CDR2 is FQNEAQ (reference sequence). The V and J ends lost 4 bases and 4 bases respectively, with 7 bases between them. CDR3: CASSSGVTEAFF. DNA for the CDR3: TGTGCCAGCAGCTCTGGCGTCACTGAAGCTTTCTTT.

The chain links TRBV7-9 to TRBJ2-7; D is unresolved. Per the germline V gene, CDR1 is SEHNR and CDR2 is FQNEAQ (reference sequence). The CDR3 is 14 amino acids. The V end lost 2 bases, the J end lost 2 bases, and 10 bases lay between the germline ends. This CDR3 is CASSLLTDPYEQYF. DNA for the CDR3: TGTGCCAGCAGCTTACTGACGGATCCCTACGAGCAGTACTTC.

The rearrangement joins TRBV6-5 to TRBJ2-3, with 10 bases identical to TRBD1. The length of the CDR3 is 14 residues. Germline V lookup: CDR1 MNHEY, CDR2 SVGAGI. The V segment lost 2 bases and the J segment 6 bases; nucleotides outside the gene matches: 2. The CDR3 loop reads CASSYGTGADTQYF. The CDR3 DNA sequence: TGTGCCAGCAGTTACGGGACAGGGGCTGATACGCAGTATTTT.

This chain joins TRBV27 and TRBJ2-7, with D unresolved. The CDR3 runs to 13 residues. Trimming pared 4 bases from V and 0 bases from J, leaving 7 bases between. The germline V gene encodes CDR1 MNHEY and CDR2 SMNVEV (reference sequence). DNA of the CDR3: TGTGCCAGCAGTTCAACAGACTCCTACGAGCAGTACTTC. Amino acid sequence: CASSSTDSYEQYF.

This clone has a handful of counts. The chain couples TRBV4-1 to TRBJ1-6; D uncertain. Germline CDR1 reads MGHRA; CDR2 reads YSYEKL. The V end was cut by 1 base, the J end by 0 bases, with 10 bases between. The CDR3 length is 17 residues. CDR3 DNA sequence: TGCGCCAGCAGCCAAGCGGCAGGCAGCTCCTATAATTCACCCCTCCACTTT. Translated: CASSQAAGSSYNSPLHF.

The chain combines TRBV15 with TRBJ2-7, with a tentative D call TRBD2 (5 bases). Germline V gives CDR1 LNHNV, CDR2 YYDKDF (reference sequence). V shed 2 bases and J shed 1 base, with 9 bases lying between them. The CDR3 consists of 14 residues. The CDR3 bases are TGTGCCACCAGCAGACACAGCGGATCCTACGAGCAGTACTTC. Translation gives CATSRHSGSYEQYF. The entire variable domain, with the rest obtained from reference TRBV15 and TRBJ2-7, is as follows: DAMVIQNPRYQVTQFGKPVTLSCSQTLNHNVMYWYQQKSSQAPKLLFHYYDKDFNNEADTPDNFQSRRPNTSFCFLDIRSPGLGDTAMYLCATSRHSGSYEQYFGPGTRLTVT.

In this sample, this clone turned up once. The V call is TRBV4-2, the J call TRBJ2-7, with D possibly TRBD2 on 6 matching bases. CDR3 size: 16 residues. Germline lookup yields CDR1 LGHNA and CDR2 YNFKEQ. V shed 3 bases and J shed 3 bases, with 18 bases lying between them. In nucleotides, the CDR3 is TGTGCCAGCAGCCAGGGGGGACCGGCGGACGGCTACGAGCAGTACTTC. Translating it yields CASSQGGPADGYEQYF.

This clone was observed a single time. This rearrangement joins TRBV7-9 to TRBJ2-2; D not certain. Germline-derived CDR1 and CDR2 are SEHNR and FQNEAQ (reference sequence). V shed 0 bases and J shed 7 bases, with 6 bases lying between them. CDR3 length: 13 residues. For the CDR3, the DNA is TGTGCCAGCAGCTTAGCGGACGGCGGGGAGCTGTTTTTT. It specifies CASSLADGGELFF.

The CDR3 is CASSLAGERSNSPLHF. The CDR3 DNA reads TGTGCCAGCAGTTTAGCTGGGGAGCGCAGTAATTCACCCCTCCACTTT. The chain combines TRBV27 with TRBJ1-6, with D hard to call. Per the germline V gene, CDR1 is MNHEY and CDR2 is SMNVEV (reference sequence). CDR3 length equals 16 residues. Trimming took off 2 bases at V and 6 bases at J, with 14 bases between the two ends.